Below, one T cell receptor beta chain is given with its context. The V gene's germline CDR1 is MNHEY and CDR2 SMNVEV (reference sequence). The CDR3 totals 16 residues. Trimming shortened V by 4 bases and J by 0 bases, and 15 bases separated the two germline ends. The data are from a study of blood T cell repertoires in COVID-19. Background on the study: Samples taken during acute and convalescent COVID-19 were collected in the United States, Italy and Spain. PBMCs, B-cell-depleted T cells, or T cells were the source of the cDNA or gDNA that made up the material.

In the source study's methods: Estimation of nucleated cell counts was performed using reference gene primer amplification. Here immunoSEQ multiplex PCR was the method, and the copy in TCRdb shows in-frame clones only, minus some. V and J calls and clone size are those listed in that table; D and trimming were worked out from the DNA. This sample has 150,000 to 250,000 clones, with roughly 94% found just once. The Seattle site enrolled patients during active infection and followed them longitudinally. Sequencing input: peripheral blood. The receptor comes from a man aged 25-40 years with COVID-19, enrolled during active disease. V gene TRBV27 combines with J gene TRBJ1-2; D is undetermined. The CDR3 nucleotides read TGTGCCAGCAGTTCCCCCGGGTCCCCAGCTAACTATGGCTACACCTTC. Encoded protein: CASSSPGSPANYGYTF.